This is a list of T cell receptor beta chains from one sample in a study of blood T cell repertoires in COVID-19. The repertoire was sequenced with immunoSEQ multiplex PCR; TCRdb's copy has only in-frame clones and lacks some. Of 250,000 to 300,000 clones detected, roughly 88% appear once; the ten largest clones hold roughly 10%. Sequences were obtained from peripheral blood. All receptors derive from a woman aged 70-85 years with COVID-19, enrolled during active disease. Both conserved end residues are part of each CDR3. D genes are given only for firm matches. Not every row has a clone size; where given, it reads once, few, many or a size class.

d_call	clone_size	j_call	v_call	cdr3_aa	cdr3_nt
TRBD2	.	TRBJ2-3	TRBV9	CASSVGWGGSTDTQYF	TGTGCCAGCAGCGTAGGTTGGGGAGGGAGCACAGATACGCAGTATTTT
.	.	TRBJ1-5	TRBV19	CASSILEQPQHF	TGTGCCAGTAGTATCCTTGAGCAGCCCCAGCATTTT
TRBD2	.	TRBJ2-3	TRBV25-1	CASSEWREGLEDTQYF	TGTGCCAGCAGTGAATGGAGGGAGGGCCTCGAAGATACGCAGTATTTT
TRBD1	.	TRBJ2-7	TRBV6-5	CASTDGQDSSYEQYF	TGTGCCAGCACCGACGGACAGGACTCCTCCTACGAGCAGTACTTC
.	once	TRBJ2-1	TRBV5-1	CASSLQGYNEQFF	TGCGCCAGCAGCTTGCAGGGGTACAATGAGCAGTTCTTC
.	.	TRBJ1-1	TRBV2	CASSVERTEAFF	TGTGCCAGCAGTGTGGAGAGGACTGAAGCTTTCTTT
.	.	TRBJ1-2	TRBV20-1	CSARDRVGYTF	TGCAGTGCTAGAGATCGGGTTGGCTACACCTTC
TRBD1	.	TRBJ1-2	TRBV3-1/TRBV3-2	CASSLGTGASYGYTF	TGTGCCAGCAGCCTCGGGACAGGAGCTTCCTATGGCTACACCTTC
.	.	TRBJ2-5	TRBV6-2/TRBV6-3	CASSRSDQETQYF	TGTGCCAGCAGTCGTTCAGATCAAGAGACCCAGTACTTC
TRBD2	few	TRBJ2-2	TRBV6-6	CASSESGRKGGELFF	TGTGCCAGCAGTGAGAGCGGGAGGAAGGGCGGGGAGCTGTTTTTT
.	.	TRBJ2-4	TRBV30	CAWSVDRPLAKNIQYF	TGTGCCTGGAGTGTAGACAGGCCTTTAGCCAAAAACATTCAGTACTTC
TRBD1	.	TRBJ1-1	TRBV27	CASIRQGALGTEAFF	TGTGCCAGCATCCGACAGGGGGCGTTGGGCACTGAAGCTTTCTTT
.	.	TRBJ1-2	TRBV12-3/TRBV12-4	CASSRDTHYGYTF	TGTGCCAGCAGTAGGGACACCCACTATGGCTACACCTTC
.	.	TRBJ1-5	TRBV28	CASSRPGKGQPQHF	TGTGCCAGCAGTCGTCCAGGGAAAGGTCAGCCCCAGCATTTT
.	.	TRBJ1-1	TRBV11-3	CASSFRTAGTEAFF	TGTGCCAGCAGCTTCCGGACTGCGGGAACTGAAGCTTTCTTT
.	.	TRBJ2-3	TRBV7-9	CASSRQADTQYF	TGTGCCAGCAGCCGACAGGCAGATACGCAGTATTTT
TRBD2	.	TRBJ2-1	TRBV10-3	CAITSGDHNEQFF	TGTGCCATCACTAGCGGGGACCACAATGAGCAGTTCTTC
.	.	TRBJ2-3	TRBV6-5	CASNRLRTDTQYF	TGTGCCAGCAATCGGCTGCGGACAGATACGCAGTATTTT
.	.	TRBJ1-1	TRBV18	CASSPPRPGGDTEAFF	TGTGCCAGCTCACCACCCCGACCGGGGGGCGATACTGAAGCTTTCTTT
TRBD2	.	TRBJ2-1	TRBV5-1	CASSISGSPNEQFF	TGCGCCAGCAGCATTAGCGGGAGCCCCAATGAGCAGTTCTTC
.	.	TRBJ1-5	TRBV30	CAWGHRPNQPQHF	TGTGCCTGGGGGCACAGGCCCAATCAGCCCCAGCATTTT
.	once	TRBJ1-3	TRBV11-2	CASSLTYSSGNTIYF	TGTGCCAGCAGCCTTACCTACAGCTCTGGAAACACCATATATTTT
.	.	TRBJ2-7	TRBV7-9	CASSLIGREEQYF	TGTGCCAGCAGCTTAATAGGCAGGGAAGAGCAGTACTTC
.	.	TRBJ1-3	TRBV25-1	CASSPAGNTIYF	TGTGCCAGCAGCCCTGCTGGAAACACCATATATTTT
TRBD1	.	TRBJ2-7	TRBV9	CASSVGTGSIYEQYF	TGTGCCAGCAGCGTAGGGACAGGGAGTATTTACGAGCAGTACTTC
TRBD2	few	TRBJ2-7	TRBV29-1	CSVGGTSGSLLTYEQYF	TGCAGCGTTGGGGGGACTAGCGGGAGTCTATTGACCTACGAGCAGTACTTC
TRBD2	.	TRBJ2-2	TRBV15	CATSRWGEGTGELFF	TGTGCCACCAGCAGATGGGGGGAGGGGACCGGGGAGCTGTTTTTT
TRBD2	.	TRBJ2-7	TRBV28	CASSLDSGSGRYEQYF	TGTGCCAGCAGTTTAGATTCAGGGAGCGGGAGGTACGAGCAGTACTTC
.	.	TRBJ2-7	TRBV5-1	CASSFPRGDSYEQYF	TGCGCCAGCAGCTTTCCCCGCGGGGACTCCTACGAGCAGTACTTC
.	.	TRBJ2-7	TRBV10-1	CASSGGFYEQYF	TGCGCCAGCAGTGGCGGGTTCTACGAGCAGTACTTC
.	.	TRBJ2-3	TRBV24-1	CATSDSRSTDTQYF	TGTGCCACCAGTGATTCCCGGAGTACAGATACGCAGTATTTT
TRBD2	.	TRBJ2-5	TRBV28	CASSLQVAGGEETQYF	TGTGCCAGCAGCCTTCAGGTGGCGGGAGGTGAGGAGACCCAGTACTTC
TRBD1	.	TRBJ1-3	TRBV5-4	CASSRTGAGNTIYF	TGTGCCAGCAGCAGGACAGGGGCTGGAAACACCATATATTTT
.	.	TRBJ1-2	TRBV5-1	CASFRQEANYGYTF	TGCGCCAGCTTTCGACAGGAAGCTAACTATGGCTACACCTTC
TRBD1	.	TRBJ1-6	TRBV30	CAWEGTGNSPLHF	TGTGCCTGGGAAGGGACAGGGAATTCACCCCTCCACTTT
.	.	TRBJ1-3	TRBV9	CASSVGANSGNTIYF	TGTGCCAGCAGCGTAGGCGCCAACTCTGGAAACACCATATATTTT
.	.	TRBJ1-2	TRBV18	CASSPSLRGTDYGYTF	TGTGCCAGCTCACCTAGTCTCAGGGGTACTGACTATGGCTACACCTTC
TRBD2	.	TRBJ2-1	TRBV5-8	CASSTWTGTSGSPEQFF	TGTGCCAGCAGCACCTGGACAGGGACTAGCGGGAGTCCTGAGCAGTTCTTC
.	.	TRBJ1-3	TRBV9	CASSQLRDSSGNTIYF	TGTGCCAGCAGCCAATTGCGGGATTCCTCTGGAAACACCATATATTTT
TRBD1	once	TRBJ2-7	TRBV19	CASSLGQGVKGEQYF	TGTGCCAGTAGTCTCGGCCAGGGGGTAAAAGGCGAGCAGTACTTC
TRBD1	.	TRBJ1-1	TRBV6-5	CASRAQSGGSVAFF	TGTGCCAGCAGGGCTCAGTCAGGGGGCTCCGTAGCTTTCTTT
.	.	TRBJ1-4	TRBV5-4	CASSVDRRSNEKLFF	TGTGCCAGCAGCGTTGACAGGAGGTCTAATGAAAAACTGTTTTTT
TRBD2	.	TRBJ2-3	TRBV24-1	CATSVAGATDTQYF	TGTGCCACCAGCGTAGCGGGAGCCACAGATACGCAGTATTTT
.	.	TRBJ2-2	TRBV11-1	CASSPGSAGELFF	TGTGCCAGCAGCCCAGGTAGTGCCGGGGAGCTGTTTTTT
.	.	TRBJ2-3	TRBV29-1	CSVGGSTQYF	TGCAGCGTTGGAGGGAGTACGCAGTATTTT
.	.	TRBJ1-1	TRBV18	CASSPGGKGTEAFF	TGTGCCAGCTCACCCGGGGGGAAGGGCACTGAAGCTTTCTTT
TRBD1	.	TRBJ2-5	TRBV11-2	CASSLGGVGGAETQYF	TGTGCCAGCAGCTTAGGAGGGGTAGGGGGCGCGGAGACCCAGTACTTC
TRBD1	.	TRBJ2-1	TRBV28	CASSLWGRDRAVQFF	TGTGCCAGCAGTTTATGGGGGAGAGACAGGGCGGTGCAGTTCTTC
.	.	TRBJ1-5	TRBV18	CASSPLQEYQPQHF	TGTGCCAGCTCACCTTTACAGGAGTATCAGCCCCAGCATTTT
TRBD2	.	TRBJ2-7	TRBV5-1	CASSSRLAGGSYEQYF	TGCGCCAGCAGCTCAAGACTAGCGGGAGGTTCTTACGAGCAGTACTTC